One sample yielded the 17 T cell receptor beta chains listed below, sequenced in a study of blood T cell repertoires in COVID-19. Sequencing used immunoSEQ multiplex PCR; TCRdb keeps in-frame clones, though not all of them. The data show about 190,000 clones, with roughly 78% seen just once and roughly 2.8% held by the top ten. Input material: peripheral blood. These receptors came from an elderly woman with active or convalescent COVID-19.

CDR3 DNA sequence: TGTGCCAGTCAAACAGGGAATCAGCCCCAGCATTTT. Translation: CASQTGNQPQHF. The chain employs TRBV19 and TRBJ1-5; TRBD1 is a possible D gene (6 bases). V was trimmed by 8 bases and J by 4 bases, leaving 9 bases between them. The CDR3 is 12 residues long. The V gene's germline CDR1 is LNHDA and CDR2 SQIVND (reference sequence).

The CDR3 region has the DNA TGTGCCAGCAGCCCGACTAGTAACTACGAGCAGTACTTC. Translation: CASSPTSNYEQYF. V and J are TRBV2 and TRBJ2-7; the D gene is possibly TRBD2 (6 bases). CDR3 size: 13 residues. V gave up 6 bases and J gave up 3 bases, with 12 bases separating them. From germline, CDR1 is SNHLY and CDR2 FYNNEI. Together with reference TRBV2 and TRBJ2-7, the CDR3 gives the full variable domain: EPEVTQTPSHQVTQMGQEVILRCVPISNHLYFYWYRQILGQKVEFLVSFYNNEISEKSEIFDDQFSVERPDGSNFTLKIRSTKLEDSAMYFCASSPTSNYEQYFGPGTRLTVT.

The chain couples TRBV3-1 (or the pseudogene TRBV3-2) to TRBJ1-4; possible D gene TRBD1, 6 bases. Germline CDR1 and CDR2: LGHDT and YNNKEL (reference sequence). V was shortened by 1 base and J by 6 bases, with 15 bases between the two germline ends. This CDR3 has 16 amino acids. The CDR3 coding sequence is TGTGCCAGCAGCCAAGTCCACAGGGCCGGGGATGAAAAACTGTTTTTT. Protein sequence: CASSQVHRAGDEKLFF.

Turning to this clone: At the DNA level, this CDR3 is encoded by other sequences in the same sample as well. V is TRBV5-1 and J is TRBJ1-5; the match to TRBD1 covers 9 bases. The V and J ends lost 0 bases and 5 bases, in that order; junction bases with no gene match: 0. The CDR3 is 14 amino acids. Germline CDR1 and CDR2: SGHRS and YFSETQ. DNA of the CDR3: TGCGCCAGCAGCTTGGGACAGGGGGATCAGCCCCAGCATTTT. Translated, it gives CASSLGQGDQPQHF.

This chain uses TRBV27 with TRBJ2-5; D possibly corresponds to TRBD1 (6 bases). Germline CDR1 MNHEY, CDR2 SMNVEV (reference sequence). This CDR3 contains 15 residues. V was pared by 0 bases and J by 5 bases, with 13 bases between. CDR3 in amino acids: CASSLSNSGAETQYF. In DNA form, the CDR3 reads TGTGCCAGCAGTTTATCGAATTCAGGGGCGGAGACCCAGTACTTC.

This clone was observed a single time. The chain has TRBV5-1 and TRBJ2-3; the match to TRBD2 covers 8 bases. V lost 5 bases and J lost 3; bases outside the gene matches: 11. CDR1 SGHRS and CDR2 YFSETQ come from the germline V gene. This CDR3 comprises 16 residues. The CDR3 loop reads CASSRRTGGTTDTQYF. As DNA, the CDR3 is TGCGCCAGCAGTAGACGTACGGGGGGGACGACAGATACGCAGTATTTT. Full variable domain (remainder filled in from reference TRBV5-1 and TRBJ2-3): KAGVTQTPRYLIKTRGQQVTLSCSPISGHRSVSWYQQTPGQGLQFLFEYFSETQRNKGNFPGRFSGRQFSNSRSEMNVSTLELGDSALYLCASSRRTGGTTDTQYFGPGTRLTVL.

The sample holds a few counts of this clone. The rearrangement uses TRBV29-1 and TRBJ1-1; 7 bases are shared with TRBD1. The germline gives CDR1 SQVTM, CDR2 ANQGSEA. J was trimmed by 6 bases and V by 7 bases; bases with no gene match: 11. This CDR3 is built from 13 residues. The CDR3 sequence is CSAGLYRGPEAFF. The CDR3 DNA follows: TGCAGCGCTGGTCTCTACAGGGGCCCTGAAGCTTTCTTT.

The CDR3 bases are TGTGCCAGCAGTGCCAGAGGAGAGACCCAGTACTTC. Protein: CASSARGETQYF. The chain couples TRBV6-6 to TRBJ2-5; D unclear. This CDR3 contains 12 residues. V lost 5 bases to trimming and J lost 4 bases, with 8 bases between them. Per the germline V gene, CDR1 is MNHNY and CDR2 is SVGAGI (reference sequence).

The chain is built from TRBV5-1 and TRBJ1-1; D gene uncertain. CDR3 size: 12 residues. Between the trimmed V and J ends, which lost 0 bases and 4 bases, there was a span of 4 bases. Germline lookup yields CDR1 SGHRS and CDR2 YFSETQ. CDR3 bases: TGCGCCAGCAGCTTGGACTCCACTGAAGCTTTCTTT. Its protein is CASSLDSTEAFF.

This clone showed up just a few times. The chain recombines TRBV4-3 with TRBJ1-5; a possible D gene is TRBD1 (6 bases). Germline CDR1 LGHNA, CDR2 YSLEER. Trimming removed 0 bases at V and 4 bases at J, with 10 bases between. The CDR3 covers 15 residues. CDR3 loop: CASSQEAGANQPQHF. DNA of the CDR3: TGCGCCAGCAGCCAAGAAGCGGGGGCGAATCAGCCCCAGCATTTT.

This clone was picked up a small number of times. The chain couples TRBV10-1 to TRBJ2-1, with TRBD2 matching over 12 bases. The CDR3 length is 15 residues. The junction had 10 bases not matched to a gene; V was cut back by 7 bases and J by 9 bases. The germline V gene encodes CDR1 WNHNN and CDR2 SYGVQD (reference sequence). The DNA of the CDR3 is TGCGCCAGCATTCTTGTGCTAGCGGGGGGGTTTGAGCAGTTCTTC. Protein: CASILVLAGGFEQFF.

This chain joins TRBV4-3 and TRBJ2-6; the D gene is possibly TRBD1 (5 bases). Trimming took 4 bases from V and 0 from J, leaving 7 bases between them. From germline, CDR1 is LGHNA and CDR2 YSLEER. This CDR3 contains 15 residues. The CDR3 reads CASSRQSSGANVLTF. The CDR3 nucleotides are TGCGCCAGCAGCCGACAGAGCTCTGGGGCCAACGTCCTGACTTTC.

The chain recombines TRBV10-2 with TRBJ2-3; TRBD2 matches at 7 bases. Per the germline V gene, CDR1 is WSHSY and CDR2 is SAAADI. CDR3 length: 17 residues. The V gene end was trimmed by 3 bases and the J gene end by 3 bases; junction bases not matched to a gene: 12. CDR3 sequence: CASSDVRSAGVTDTQYF. As DNA, the CDR3 is TGCGCCAGCAGTGATGTTAGGTCGGCGGGGGTGACAGATACGCAGTATTTT.

This clone was found once. The chain employs TRBV19 and TRBJ1-5; TRBD1 matches at 8 bases. V dropped 4 bases and J dropped 5; count of bases not matched to a gene: 4. Germline CDR1 reads LNHDA; CDR2 reads SQIVND (reference sequence). The CDR3 has 14 amino acids. The CDR3 DNA sequence: TGTGCCAGTAGTAGGACAGGGTGGTATCAGCCCCAGCATTTT. Translating it yields CASSRTGWYQPQHF.

The gene calls are TRBV29-1 and TRBJ2-7; 15 bases are shared with TRBD2. The CDR3 spans 17 residues. Germline CDR1 SQVTM, CDR2 ANQGSEA. Trimming at V came to 5 bases and at J to 0 bases, leaving 8 bases not matched to a gene. The CDR3 coding sequence is TGCAGCGTTATAGGACTAGCGGGGGGGCACAGCTCCTACGAGCAGTACTTC. This sequence encodes CSVIGLAGGHSSYEQYF.

The rearrangement uses TRBV6-4 and TRBJ1-2, with 7 positions matching TRBD1. Looked up from germline, CDR1 is MRHNA and CDR2 is SNTAGT. With V trimmed by 8 bases and J by 4 bases, 7 bases remained unmatched. This CDR3 comprises 13 residues. CDR3 bases: TGTGCCAGCCGGACAGGCGCGCTCTATGGCTACACCTTC. Translated: CASRTGALYGYTF.

The chain links TRBV10-3 to TRBJ2-5; 12 bases map to TRBD1. Germline-derived CDR1 and CDR2 are ENHRY and SYGVKD. CDR3 length equals 14 residues. V gave up 11 bases and J gave up 7 bases; unmatched junction bases: 11. Here the CDR3 DNA reads TGTGCCTCCACCGGGACAGGGGGCGGAGGGACCCAGTACTTC. It yields the protein CASTGTGGGGTQYF.